What follows describes a single TCR beta chain. Some clones are missing from TCRdb's copy, which holds only in-frame ones; the method was immunoSEQ multiplex PCR. This table has some 190,000 clones, 70% to 85% appearing once. The CDR3 is made up of 11 amino acids. Trimming cost V 6 bases and J 7 bases, with 7 bases left between them. Germline assignment: CDR1 MNHEY and CDR2 SVGAGI. The data were taken from a study of blood T cell repertoires in COVID-19. This clonotype was sampled from a woman in her fifties or sixties with acute or convalescent COVID-19. The V and J genes are TRBV6-5 and TRBJ1-5; tentative D call: TRBD1 (5 bases). Sequencing input: peripheral blood. CDR3 DNA sequence: TGTGCCAGCAGCCAGGGACAGCCCCAGCATTTT. It yields the protein CASSQGQPQHF.